This T cell receptor beta chain is drawn from a study of T cell clones after liver transplantation. Study at large: Draws occurred before transplant, before withdrawal, and after complete or failed withdrawal.

With 8 bases removed from V and 4 bases from J, the gap between germline ends came to 15 bases. The CDR3 is 14 amino acids. The germline gives CDR1 MNHEY, CDR2 SVGAGI. TCRdb's copy holds only in-frame clones and misses some; the assay was immunoSEQ multiplex PCR. The table has 55,000 to 80,000 clones, roughly 90% seen once; the top ten hold approximately 2.4%. The clonotype originates from a human donor who received a liver transplant. The sample consisted of CD4+ T cells from blood, taken before liver transplant. J is TRBJ1-5 and V is TRBV6-5; D possibly corresponds to TRBD1 (6 bases). In DNA, the CDR3 is TGTGCCAGCTCTACAGGGAATAGAAATCAGCCCCAGCATTTT. Translation: CASSTGNRNQPQHF.